This T cell receptor (beta chain) was sequenced in a study of blood T cell repertoires in COVID-19. The overall study: The analysed material was cDNA or gDNA that came from T cells, B-cell-depleted T cells, or PBMCs.

In the original workflow: Counts of nucleated cells, estimated from reference gene primer amplification, were obtained. Measured with immunoSEQ multiplex PCR; TCRdb has only the in-frame clones, and not every one. Clone size and the V and J calls come from that table; the DNA yielded D and trimming. The sample has fewer than 40,000 clones, roughly 88% seen once. This receptor was taken from a man between 65 and 85 years old with active COVID-19. The sample taken for sequencing was peripheral blood.

The CDR3 DNA is TGTGCCAGCCGGACAGCCTGGAACACCGGGGAGCTGTTTTTT. Translation gives CASRTAWNTGELFF. The chain uses TRBV6-5 and TRBJ2-2; TRBD1 might be the D (6 bases). The CDR3 sequence is 14 residues long. V lost 8 bases to trimming and J lost 1 base, with 11 bases between them. CDR1 and CDR2 (germline): MNHEY, SVGAGI.